What follows is one T cell receptor beta chain and its context. Its antigen specificity is not known. One base away there is no much larger clone; base qualities are not given. The germline V gene (reference sequence) sets CDR1 to MNHEY and CDR2 to SMNVEV. V and J are trimmed by 2 bases and 8 bases, and the gene matches miss 5 bases of the junction. The CDR3 goes from the cysteine to the phenylalanine over 13 residues. Only CDR3 DNA is held: 39 bases, read in frame from base 1. The intended sense of this specimen's treatment or condition label: some 20 received Ad26.COV2.S at low or high dose, single or two shots; about 5 received placebo; per-sample allocation not given. For vaccine and placebo recipients, repertoires were sequenced using samples collected on day 63 after the first injection. Cohort 1b enrolled about two dozen adults aged 18-55 years at a single site in Boston, USA, between 29 July and 7 August 2020. As a vaccine, Ad26.COV2.S was a replication-incompetent adenovirus type 26 vector that expressed a prefusion-stabilized SARS-CoV-2 spike protein derived from the original Wuhan strain.

The source of the sample is a study of Ad26.COV2.S vaccination and SARS-CoV-2 variants (dated by TCRdb to 2020 to 2023). About the investigation overall: Vaccine-arm donors were drawn from COV1001, a multicentre, randomized, double-blind, placebo-controlled phase I-IIa trial of Ad26.COV2.S in healthy adults. Ad26.COV2.S was administered intramuscularly at 5 x 10^10 or 1 x 10^11 viral particles, either as a single shot or as two shots given 56 days apart. Investigators remained blinded to trial group allocation during experiments and outcome assessment. The TCR-sequenced set comprised around 30 samples: some 19 Ad26.COV2.S vaccine recipients, 5 placebo recipients and 8 SARS-CoV-2 convalescent individuals. Participants in the trial were split at random into five groups of five each, receiving low-dose or high-dose Ad26.COV2.S once or twice, or else placebo on both occasions. TCRbeta repertoire sequencing was used to assess the specificity and breadth of SARS-CoV-2-reactive T cell receptors after Ad26.COV2.S vaccination. Beyond this particular receptor, the publication reports: The authors noted that total T cell responses may have been underestimated by the TCR breadth and depth analyses. Comparable non-spike TCR breadth was observed between vaccine and placebo recipients, consistent with only spike being contained in the vaccine. The study lacked the statistical power to compare responses across vaccine doses or regimens. Higher spike-specific TCR breadth was observed in Ad26.COV2.S recipients than in placebo recipients (P = 0.0014). Substantial breadth of spike-specific CD8+ and CD4+ T cell responses was reported after vaccination.

The immunoSEQ Assay was the method used to sequence TCRbeta CDR3 regions. After extraction, genomic DNA underwent amplification by bias-controlled multiplex PCR, followed by high-throughput sequencing. In the paper's pipeline: To quantify the absolute abundance of every unique TCRbeta CDR3 region, sequences were collapsed and filtered. T cell fraction was estimated by normalizing TCRbeta template counts to usable DNA, which was measured by amplifying reference genes present in all nucleated cells. Repertoire TCRs were annotated as SARS-CoV-2-specific by exact matching of V gene, CDR3 amino acid sequence and J gene to a known reactive TCR set. The reference SARS-CoV-2 TCR set came from MIRA and was filtered for enrichment in COVID-19-positive ImmuneCODE repertoires, removing public or cross-reactive TCRs. Drawing on the MIRA antigens, annotated TCRs were analysed further at the level of specific ORF or position within ORF. Breadth was defined as the number of annotated unique rearrangements divided by the total number of unique productive rearrangements, and depth was defined as the summed frequency of the annotated unique rearrangements. Group comparisons of TCR breadth used two-sided Wilcoxon rank-sum tests. TCRdb took over this immuneACCESS table, retaining in-frame rearrangements with V and J assigned. Such tables are incomplete; in checked studies, under half of the missing clones stem from an unresolved V gene, and the remainder is unexplained. V, J and clone size are taken as reported in that table, and D and trimming were inferred from the DNA itself. Here the sample has hundreds of thousands of clones; more than 75% occur a single time. The top ten clones comprise approximately 3.3% of the sample.

The specimen comprised peripheral blood, sampled in a trial of Ad26.COV2.S vaccine versus placebo. The clonotype comes from a person aged 18 to 59 who received the Ad26.COV2.S COVID-19 vaccine or a placebo. This chain joins TRBV27 to TRBJ1-1; 7 middle bases align to TRBD1. The CDR3 reads CASSLTGAEEAFF. The DNA sequence is given as TGTGCCAGCAGTTTAACAGGGGCGGAAGAAGCTTTCTTT.